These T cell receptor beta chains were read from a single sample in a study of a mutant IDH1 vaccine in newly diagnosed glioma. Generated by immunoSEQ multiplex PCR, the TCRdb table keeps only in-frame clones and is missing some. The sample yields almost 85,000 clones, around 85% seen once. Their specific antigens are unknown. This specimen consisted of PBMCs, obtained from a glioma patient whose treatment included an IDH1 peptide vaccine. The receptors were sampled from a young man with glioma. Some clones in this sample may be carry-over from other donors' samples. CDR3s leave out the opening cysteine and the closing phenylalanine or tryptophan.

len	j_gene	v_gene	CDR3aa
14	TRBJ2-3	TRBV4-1	ASSQRLAGGTLAQY
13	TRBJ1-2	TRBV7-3	ASSRGQGPHYGYT
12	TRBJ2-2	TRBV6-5	ASKEGSNTGELF
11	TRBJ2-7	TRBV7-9	ASSSLATYEQY
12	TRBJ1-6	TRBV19	ASADSSYNSPLH
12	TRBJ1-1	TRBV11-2	ASSFGQWNTEAF
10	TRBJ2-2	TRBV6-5	ASSYYGGELF
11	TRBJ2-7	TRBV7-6	ASSLGRGGEQY
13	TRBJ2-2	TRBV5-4	ASSAMTANTGELF
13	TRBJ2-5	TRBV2	ASSEAYGGRETQY
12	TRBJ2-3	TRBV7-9	ASVVAGGPDTQY
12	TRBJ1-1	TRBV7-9	ASSLWTENTEAF
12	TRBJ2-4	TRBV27	ASSLRAPKNIQY
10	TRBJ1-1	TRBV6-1	ASSEAPTEAF
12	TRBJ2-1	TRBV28	ASSTSGSSHEQF
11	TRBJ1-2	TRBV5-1	ASSLEGAYGYT
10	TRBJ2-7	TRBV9	ASSARGDEQY
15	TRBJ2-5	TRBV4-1	ASSQKGTSGGLETQY
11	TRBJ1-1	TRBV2	ASSVDTDTEAF
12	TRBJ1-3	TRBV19	ASTGTVRGNTIY
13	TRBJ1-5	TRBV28	ASRSQGRHNQPQH
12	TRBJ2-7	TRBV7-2	ASSLQYGGYEQY
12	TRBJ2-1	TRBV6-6	ASSYKGPGSEQF
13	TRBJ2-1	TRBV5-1	ASSLGGTGVNEQF
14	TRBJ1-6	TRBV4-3	ASSQDSRRYNSPLH
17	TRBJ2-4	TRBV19	ASSIGLLAGGRAKNIQY
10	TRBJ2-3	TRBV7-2	ASSPATDTQY
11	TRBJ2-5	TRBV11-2	ASSARAGETQY
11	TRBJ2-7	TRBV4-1	ASSLVQTYEQY
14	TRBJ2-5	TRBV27	ASSPRTVFVRETQY
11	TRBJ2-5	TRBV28	ASRNRVGETQY
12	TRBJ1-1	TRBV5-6	ASSLDTGRLEAF
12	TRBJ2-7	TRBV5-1	ASSPPHPQNEQY
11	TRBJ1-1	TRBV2	ASSQRWGTEAF
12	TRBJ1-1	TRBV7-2	ASSLSRGNTEAF
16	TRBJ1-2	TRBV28	ASSQALRGSYPLGGYT
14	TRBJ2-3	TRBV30	AWSVRYRDNRDTQY
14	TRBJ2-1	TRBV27	ASSTSFGTLLDEQF
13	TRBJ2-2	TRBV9	ASSARLENTGELF
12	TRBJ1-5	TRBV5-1	ASSLGGGGQPQH
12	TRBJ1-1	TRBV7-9	ASSLVSAATEAF
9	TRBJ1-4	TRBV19	PDRGDGKLF
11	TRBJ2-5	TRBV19	ASSIVKQETQY
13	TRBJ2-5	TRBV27	ASSRLRTGWETQY
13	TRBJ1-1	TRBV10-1	ASSESRQGNTEAF
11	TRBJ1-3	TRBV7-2	ASSLVFGNTIY